This entry features one T cell receptor (beta chain) sequence. This sample stems from a study of blood T cell repertoires in COVID-19. Study details: Samples taken during acute and convalescent COVID-19 were collected in the United States, Italy and Spain.

Generated by immunoSEQ multiplex PCR, the TCRdb table keeps only in-frame clones and is missing some. The profile shows approximately 210,000 clones, roughly nine tenths of them singletons. Losses at the gene ends were 3 bases for V and 7 bases for J; bases not matched to a gene: 4. This CDR3 spans 15 amino acids. Germline V gene sequence: CDR1 MNHNS, CDR2 SASEGT. Sequenced: peripheral blood. The receptor comes from a woman aged 65 to 85 with acute or convalescent COVID-19. The J gene is TRBJ2-1, the V gene TRBV6-1; 12 positions agree with TRBD2. The CDR3: CASSDVGLAGNEQFF. The CDR3 DNA reads TGTGCCAGCAGTGACGTTGGACTAGCGGGGAATGAGCAGTTCTTC.